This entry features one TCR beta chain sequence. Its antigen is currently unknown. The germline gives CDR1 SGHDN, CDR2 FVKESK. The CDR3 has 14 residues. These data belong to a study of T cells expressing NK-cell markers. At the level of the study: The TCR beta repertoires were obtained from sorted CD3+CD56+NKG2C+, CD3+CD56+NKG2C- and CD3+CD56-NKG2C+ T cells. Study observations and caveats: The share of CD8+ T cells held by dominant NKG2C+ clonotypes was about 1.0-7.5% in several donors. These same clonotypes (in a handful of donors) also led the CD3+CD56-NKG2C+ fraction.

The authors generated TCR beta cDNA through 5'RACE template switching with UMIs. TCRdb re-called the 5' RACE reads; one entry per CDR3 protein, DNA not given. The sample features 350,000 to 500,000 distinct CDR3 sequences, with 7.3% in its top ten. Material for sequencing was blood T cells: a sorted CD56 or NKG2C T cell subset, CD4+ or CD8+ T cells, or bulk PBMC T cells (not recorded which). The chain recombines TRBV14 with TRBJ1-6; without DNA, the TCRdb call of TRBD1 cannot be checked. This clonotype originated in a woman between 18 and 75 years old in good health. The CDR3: CASSLDRGNSPLHF.